Listed here is a single T cell receptor (beta chain). The antigen is undetermined. The germline V and J ends were trimmed by 5 bases and 0 bases, with 11 bases remaining between them. The CDR3 extends over 15 amino acids. From germline, CDR1 is SGDLS and CDR2 YYNGEE. These data are taken from a study of cytomegalovirus exposure and HLA in healthy donors. General observations from the study: When analyzed later, a missense DCLRE1C variant was found to be linked to TCR beta V- and J-gene trimming.

This PCR relied on a set of 60 Vbeta primers and 13 Jbeta primers. Repertoires were generated with immunoSEQ multiplex PCR, while TCRdb's copy carries only in-frame clones and drops some. Of roughly 100,000 clones in the sample, 71% were seen once. The V call is TRBV9, the J call TRBJ2-2; tentative D call: TRBD2 (5 bases). The specimen was PBMCs. The receptor was derived from a female donor in good health and CMV-seronegative. CDR3 loop: CASRWGETNTGELFF. The CDR3 DNA is TGTGCCAGCAGATGGGGAGAGACGAACACCGGGGAGCTGTTTTTT.